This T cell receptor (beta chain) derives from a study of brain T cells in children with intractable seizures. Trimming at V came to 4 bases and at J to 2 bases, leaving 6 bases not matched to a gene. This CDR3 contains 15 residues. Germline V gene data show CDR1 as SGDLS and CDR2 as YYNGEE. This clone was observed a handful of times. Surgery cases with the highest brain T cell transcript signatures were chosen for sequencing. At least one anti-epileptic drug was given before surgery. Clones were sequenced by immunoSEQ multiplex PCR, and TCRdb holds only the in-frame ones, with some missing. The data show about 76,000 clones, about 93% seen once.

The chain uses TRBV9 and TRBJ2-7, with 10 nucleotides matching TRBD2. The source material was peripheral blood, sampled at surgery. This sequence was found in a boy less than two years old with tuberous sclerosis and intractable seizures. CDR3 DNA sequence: TGTGCCAGCAGCCCCAGCGGGAGGGCAGCCTACGAGCAGTACTTC. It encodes CASSPSGRAAYEQYF.